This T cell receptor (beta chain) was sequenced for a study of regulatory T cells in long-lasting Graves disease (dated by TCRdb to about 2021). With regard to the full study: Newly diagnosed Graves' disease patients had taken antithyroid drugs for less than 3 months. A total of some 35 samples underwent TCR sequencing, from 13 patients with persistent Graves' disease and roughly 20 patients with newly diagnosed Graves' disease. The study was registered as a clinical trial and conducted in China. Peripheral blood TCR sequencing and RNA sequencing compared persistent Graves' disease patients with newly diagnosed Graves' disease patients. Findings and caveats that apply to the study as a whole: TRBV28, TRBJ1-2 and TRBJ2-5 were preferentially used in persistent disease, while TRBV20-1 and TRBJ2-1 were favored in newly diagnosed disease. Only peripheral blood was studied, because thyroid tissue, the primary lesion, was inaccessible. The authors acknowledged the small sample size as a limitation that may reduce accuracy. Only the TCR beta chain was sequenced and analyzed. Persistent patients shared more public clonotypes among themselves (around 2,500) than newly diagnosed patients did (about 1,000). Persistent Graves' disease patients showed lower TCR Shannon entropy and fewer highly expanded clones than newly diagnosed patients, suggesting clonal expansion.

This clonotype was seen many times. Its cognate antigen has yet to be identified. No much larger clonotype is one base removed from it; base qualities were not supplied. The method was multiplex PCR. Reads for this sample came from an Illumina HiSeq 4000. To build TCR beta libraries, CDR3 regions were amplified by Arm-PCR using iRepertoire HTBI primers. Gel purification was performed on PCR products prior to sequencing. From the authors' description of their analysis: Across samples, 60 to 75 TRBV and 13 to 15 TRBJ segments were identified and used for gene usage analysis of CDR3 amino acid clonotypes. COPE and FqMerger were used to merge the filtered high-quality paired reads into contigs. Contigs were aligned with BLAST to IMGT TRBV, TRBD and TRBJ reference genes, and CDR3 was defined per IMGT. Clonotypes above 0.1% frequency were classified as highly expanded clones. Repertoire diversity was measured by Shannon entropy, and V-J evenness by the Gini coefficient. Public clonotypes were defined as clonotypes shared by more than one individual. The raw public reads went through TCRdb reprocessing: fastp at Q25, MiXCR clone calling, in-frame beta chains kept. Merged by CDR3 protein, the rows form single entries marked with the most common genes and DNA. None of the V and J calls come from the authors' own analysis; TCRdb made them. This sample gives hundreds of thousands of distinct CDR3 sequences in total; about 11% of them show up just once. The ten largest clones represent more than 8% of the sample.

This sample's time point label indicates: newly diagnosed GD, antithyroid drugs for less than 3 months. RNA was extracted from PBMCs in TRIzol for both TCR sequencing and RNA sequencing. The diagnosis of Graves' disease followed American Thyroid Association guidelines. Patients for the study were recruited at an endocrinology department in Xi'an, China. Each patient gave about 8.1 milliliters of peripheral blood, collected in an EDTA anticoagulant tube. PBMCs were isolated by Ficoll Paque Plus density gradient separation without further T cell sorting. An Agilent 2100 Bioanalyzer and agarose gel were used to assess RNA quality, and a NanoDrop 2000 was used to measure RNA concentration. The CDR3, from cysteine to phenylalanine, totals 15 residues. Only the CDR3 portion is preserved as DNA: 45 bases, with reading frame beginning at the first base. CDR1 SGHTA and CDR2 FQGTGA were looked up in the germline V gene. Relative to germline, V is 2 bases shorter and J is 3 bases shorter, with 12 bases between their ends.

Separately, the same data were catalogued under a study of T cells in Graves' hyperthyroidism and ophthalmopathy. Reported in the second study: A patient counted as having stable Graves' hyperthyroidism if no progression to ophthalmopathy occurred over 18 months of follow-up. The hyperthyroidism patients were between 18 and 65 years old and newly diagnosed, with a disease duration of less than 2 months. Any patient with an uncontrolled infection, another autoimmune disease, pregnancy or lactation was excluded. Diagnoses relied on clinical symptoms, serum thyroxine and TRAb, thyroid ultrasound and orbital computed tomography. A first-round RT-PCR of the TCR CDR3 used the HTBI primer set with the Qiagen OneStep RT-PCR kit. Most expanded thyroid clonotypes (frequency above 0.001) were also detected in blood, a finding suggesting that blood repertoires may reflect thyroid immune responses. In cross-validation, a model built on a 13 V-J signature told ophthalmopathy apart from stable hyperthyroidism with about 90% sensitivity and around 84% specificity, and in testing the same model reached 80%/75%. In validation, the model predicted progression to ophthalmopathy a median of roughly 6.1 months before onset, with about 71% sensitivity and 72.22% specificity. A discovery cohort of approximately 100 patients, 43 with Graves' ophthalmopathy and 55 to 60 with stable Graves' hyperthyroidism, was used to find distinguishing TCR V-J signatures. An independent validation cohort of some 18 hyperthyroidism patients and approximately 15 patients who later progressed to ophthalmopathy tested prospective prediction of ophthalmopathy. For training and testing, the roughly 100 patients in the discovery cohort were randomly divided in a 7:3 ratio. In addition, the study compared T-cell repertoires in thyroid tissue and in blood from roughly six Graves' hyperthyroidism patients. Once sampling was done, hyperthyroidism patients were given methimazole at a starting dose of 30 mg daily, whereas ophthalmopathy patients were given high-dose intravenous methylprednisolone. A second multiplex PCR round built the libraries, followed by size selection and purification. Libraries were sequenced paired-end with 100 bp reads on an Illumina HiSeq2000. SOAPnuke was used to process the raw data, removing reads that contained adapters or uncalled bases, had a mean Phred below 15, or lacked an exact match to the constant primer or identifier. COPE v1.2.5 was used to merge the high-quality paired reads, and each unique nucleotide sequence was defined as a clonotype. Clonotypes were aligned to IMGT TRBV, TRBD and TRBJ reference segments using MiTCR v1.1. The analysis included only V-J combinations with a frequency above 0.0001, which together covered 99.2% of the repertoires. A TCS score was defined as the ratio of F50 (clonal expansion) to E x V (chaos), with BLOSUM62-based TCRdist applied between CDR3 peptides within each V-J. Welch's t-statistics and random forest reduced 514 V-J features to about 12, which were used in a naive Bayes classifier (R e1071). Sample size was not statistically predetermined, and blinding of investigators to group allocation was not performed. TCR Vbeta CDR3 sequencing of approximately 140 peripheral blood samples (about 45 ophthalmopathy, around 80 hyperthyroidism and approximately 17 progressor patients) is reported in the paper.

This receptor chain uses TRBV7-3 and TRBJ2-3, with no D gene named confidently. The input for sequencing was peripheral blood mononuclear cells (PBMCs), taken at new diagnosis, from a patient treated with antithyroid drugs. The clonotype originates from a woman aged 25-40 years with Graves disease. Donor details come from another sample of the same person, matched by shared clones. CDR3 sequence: CASSLGPRKTDTQYF. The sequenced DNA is TGTGCCAGCAGCTTAGGCCCGAGGAAGACAGATACGCAGTATTTT.